This T cell receptor beta chain was recovered during a study of shared clonotypes between healthy human individuals (TCRdb year 2020). Concerning the study at large: Two women and a few men aged 18 to 49 years were included in the cohort. To increase sequencing depth and limit assay-specific biases, different laboratories used diverse techniques to prepare libraries and sequence TCR repertoires. To estimate repertoire size and how much clonotypes are shared between individuals, the study performed deep sequencing of blood TCR repertoires from roughly five healthy adults. For each donor, three plates each were used for CD4 naive and CD4 memory, two plates were used for CD8 naive, and one plate was used for CD8 memory. Leukapheresis yielded between about 0.94 and 9 billion PBMCs per donor. What the authors observed across the whole study: When a handful of donors were compared, the shared fraction of clonotypes was around 4.6% for naive CD4, roughly 3.4% for naive CD8, 2% to 2.5% for memory CD4, and 0.3% to 0.5% for memory CD8. Estimated clonotype richness was generally larger for naive than for memory subsets. Compared with non-shared clonotypes, the clonotypes found in all four sorted-subset donors had higher generation probabilities. Because the study included only a small number of donors, the genetic and exposure-history diversity represented was limited. Pairwise subsampling indicated that sequencing depth was expected to affect the degree of clonotype sharing among donors. Even with the large sequencing depth, rarefaction of the sorted-subset datasets indicated that sequencing was incomplete. Sampling was restricted to blood, and TCR repertoires in tissues likely differ from the TCR repertoires found in blood.

On this clone itself: This receptor's antigen is unknown. Base qualities are not at hand, and no much larger clone is one base apart. The sample has other DNA sequences that encode this CDR3 too.

The CDR3, cysteine through phenylalanine, is 14 amino acids long. Of all the DNA, just the CDR3 is kept, 42 bases in frame from base 1. The CDR1 and CDR2 encoded by the germline V gene (reference sequence) are SEHNR and FQNEAQ. V loses 3 bases, J loses 1 base, and the germline ends lie 7 bases apart. The donors were healthy, HIV-negative adults with no recently reported acute infections or vaccinations. Only Caucasian adults living in Nashville, Tennessee, USA were represented among the donors. Magnetic negative selection was used to enrich CD4+ T cells, after which naive cells were positively selected on CD45RA and the negative fraction became the memory subset. Blood was collected by leukapheresis, and PBMCs were isolated by Ficoll-Histopaque density gradient centrifugation and then cryopreserved in liquid nitrogen vapor phase. Analytical flow cytometry was used to check the purity and quantity of each magnetically sorted T cell population. Genomic DNA was isolated from each sorted fraction and quantified by UV absorbance on a Nanodrop 2000c.

TCR CDR3 regions were amplified from genomic DNA by multiplex PCR using the deep immunoSEQ assay. Extracted genomic DNA from each cell subset was distributed evenly across all wells of several immunoSEQ 96-well plates, and each plate was treated as a replicate. For sorted subsets, around 200 ng genomic DNA, equal to approximately 30,000 T cell genomes, was loaded into each replicate PCR. Purified libraries were quantified with a Qubit 3.0 fluorometer, sized on a Bioanalyzer 2100, and re-quantified with the KAPA Library Quantification kit. Every immunoSEQ 96-well plate was sequenced on a dedicated single-read 150-cycle Illumina NextSeq 550 flow cell. The authors' pipeline ran thus. Because the immunoSEQ output included only junctional sequences and no quality scores, the filtering could not be the same as the filtering used for full-length reads. Sequences were annotated with PyIR, a Python wrapper for IgBLAST v1.9, using IMGT germline references to assign V/J genes and CDR3. Reads were removed for weak V/J assignments (E-value above 1e-6), missing CDR3, stop codons, out-of-frame junctions, or ambiguous translated residues. V3J clonotypes were defined as sequences sharing an identical inferred V gene, J gene, and CDR3 amino acid sequence. To compute the percentage overlap between repertoires, the number of shared unique clonotypes was divided by the size of the smaller repertoire. Repertoire richness was assessed with RTK rarefaction, the Chao1 estimator, and Recon v2.1 estimates of unobserved clonotypes. OLGA was used to compute generation probabilities for all TCRbeta clonotypes that the gDNA method yielded from a handful of donors. As stored in TCRdb, this immuneACCESS dataset retains in-frame rearrangements with V and J assigned. A fraction of the clones does not appear; measured against another copy, unresolved V genes explain less than half of the discrepancy, and the remainder lacks a known reason. D and trimming were read from the DNA, whereas the V and J calls and clone size are those reported in that table. The sample table records approximately 2.4 million clones; roughly 95% of these occur just once. The ten largest make up roughly 0.13% of the sample.

The sample was naive CD4+ T cells sorted from blood. Read against the paper, the sample's cell subset or site label means: CD45RA+ positively selected. The sequence derives from a man between 18 and 35 years old in good health. The chain uses TRBV7-9 and TRBJ1-5; the D gene remains uncertain. The sequenced DNA is TGTGCCAGCAGCTTTTCGGAAAGCAATCAGCCCCAGCATTTT. Its product reads: CASSFSESNQPQHF.